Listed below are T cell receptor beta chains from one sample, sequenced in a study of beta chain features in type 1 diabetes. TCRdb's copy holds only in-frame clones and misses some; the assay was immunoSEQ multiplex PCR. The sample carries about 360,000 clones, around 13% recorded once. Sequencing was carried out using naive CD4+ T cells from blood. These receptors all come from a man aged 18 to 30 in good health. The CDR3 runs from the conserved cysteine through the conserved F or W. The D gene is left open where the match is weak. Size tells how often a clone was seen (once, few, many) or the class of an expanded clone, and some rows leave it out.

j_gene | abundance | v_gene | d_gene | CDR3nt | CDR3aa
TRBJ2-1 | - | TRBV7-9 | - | TGTGCCAGCAGCTTTCCCACAGGGACCATCGTAAATGAGCAGTTCTTC | CASSFPTGTIVNEQFF
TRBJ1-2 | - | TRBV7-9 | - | TGTGCCAGCAGCTTTGGGGGGTCGCGCGATTATGGCTACACCTTC | CASSFGGSRDYGYTF
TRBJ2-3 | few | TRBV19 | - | TGTGCCAGTAGTCGGGCAGGGGACACAGATACGCAGTATTTT | CASSRAGDTDTQYF
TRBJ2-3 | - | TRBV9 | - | TGTGCCAGCAGCCCCCGGGGGAGCACAGATACGCAGTATTTT | CASSPRGSTDTQYF
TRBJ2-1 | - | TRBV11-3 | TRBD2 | TGTGCCAGCAGCCCCGCCCCGGGACTAGCGGGATACAATGAGCAGTTCTTC | CASSPAPGLAGYNEQFF
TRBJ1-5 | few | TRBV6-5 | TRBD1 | TGTGCCAGCAGTTACCCAGGGGGTCAGCCCCAGCATTTT | CASSYPGGQPQHF
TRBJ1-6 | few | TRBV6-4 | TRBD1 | TGTGCCAGCAGTGAGGAGGGGGCCGGCTCACCCCTCCACTTT | CASSEEGAGSPLHF
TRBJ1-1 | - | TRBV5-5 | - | TGTGCCGCCCGAAGGGGAATTGGCGCTGAAGCTTTCTTT | CAARRGIGAEAFF
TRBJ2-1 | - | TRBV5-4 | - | TGTGCCAGCAGCTTGATGTGGAGCTCCTACAATGAGCAGTTCTTC | CASSLMWSSYNEQFF
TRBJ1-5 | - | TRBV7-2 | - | TGTGCCAGCAGCTTTGCCCCCCCAGGGAGGAATCAGCCCCAGCATTTT | CASSFAPPGRNQPQHF
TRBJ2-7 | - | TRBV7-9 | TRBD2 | TGTGCCAGCAGCACAGAAGGGACTAGCGGAAGTTACGAGCAGTACTTC | CASSTEGTSGSYEQYF
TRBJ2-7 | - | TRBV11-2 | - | TGTGCCAGCAGCTCCGGGACAATCTCCTACGAGCAGTACTTC | CASSSGTISYEQYF
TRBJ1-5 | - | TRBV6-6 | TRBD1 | TGTGCCAGCAGTTACGGACAGGGGAGAGAGCCCCAGCATTTT | CASSYGQGREPQHF
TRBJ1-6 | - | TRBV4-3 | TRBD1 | TGCGCCAGCAGCCAAGATCCGGCAGGGGGAGATTCACCCCTCCACTTT | CASSQDPAGGDSPLHF
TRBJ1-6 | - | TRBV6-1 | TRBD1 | TGTGCCAGCAGTAAGCTGACAGGGGTTAATTCACCCCTCCACTTT | CASSKLTGVNSPLHF